This is a list of T cell receptor beta chains from one sample in a study of CD8+ T cells in alopecia areata. The table came from immunoSEQ multiplex PCR; TCRdb's copy has only in-frame clones and leaves some out. In the table there are about 200,000 clones, over 45% of which are singletons. This specimen was CD4+ T cells sorted from blood, taken at week 24, from a patient treated with tofacitinib. The receptors come from a human donor with alopecia areata. The CDR3 runs from the conserved cysteine through the conserved F or W. A D gene is named only where the DNA matches it firmly. The listing skips clone size in some rows; elsewhere it reads once, few, many or a size class.

CASSPSAGTLTYNEQFF | TGTGCCAGCAGTCCCTCGGCCGGGACACTGACCTACAATGAGCAGTTCTTC | NA | NA | 17 | TRBJ2-1 | TRBV2
CASSLSGGYGYTF | TGTGCCAGCAGCTTATCAGGCGGCTATGGCTACACCTTC | NA | NA | 13 | TRBJ1-2 | TRBV11-3
CASSHRAWGTSGGAGELFF | TGTGCCAGCAGTCACCGGGCCTGGGGGACTAGCGGGGGCGCCGGGGAGCTGTTTTTT | TRBD2 | NA | 19 | TRBJ2-2 | TRBV2
CASSINRGEAFF | TGTGCCAGCAGCATAAACAGGGGTGAAGCTTTCTTT | TRBD1 | NA | 12 | TRBJ1-1 | TRBV7-8
CASSIGTSGTYQETQYF | TGTGCCAGCAGCATCGGGACTAGCGGGACGTACCAAGAGACCCAGTACTTC | TRBD2 | NA | 17 | TRBJ2-5 | TRBV7-2
CASSLGGLAEQETQYF | TGTGCCAGCAGTTTGGGGGGACTAGCGGAACAAGAGACCCAGTACTTC | TRBD2 | few | 16 | TRBJ2-5 | TRBV28
CASSWGGADEQYF | TGCGCCAGCAGCTGGGGGGGAGCGGACGAGCAGTACTTC | TRBD2 | NA | 13 | TRBJ2-7 | TRBV5-1
CSARGEGAAFF | TGCAGTGCTAGAGGAGAGGGCGCAGCTTTCTTT | NA | NA | 11 | TRBJ1-1 | TRBV20-1
CASTRDTEAFF | TGCGCCAGCACCCGGGACACTGAAGCTTTCTTT | NA | NA | 11 | TRBJ1-1 | TRBV23-1
CASSLSETNTEAFF | TGTGCCAGCAGCTTGTCCGAGACGAACACTGAAGCTTTCTTT | NA | NA | 14 | TRBJ1-1 | TRBV7-2
CASSKGTGDNQPQHF | TGTGCCAGCAGCAAAGGGACAGGGGATAATCAGCCCCAGCATTTT | NA | NA | 15 | TRBJ1-5 | TRBV21-1
CASSQDLVGYEQYF | TGTGCCAGCAGCCAAGATTTAGTAGGCTACGAGCAGTACTTC | NA | NA | 14 | TRBJ2-7 | TRBV4-2
CASSVNTGAYEQYF | TGCGCCAGCAGCGTCAATACAGGGGCCTACGAGCAGTACTTC | TRBD1 | few | 14 | TRBJ2-7 | TRBV5-1
CASSSGQARETQYF | TGTGCCAGCAGCTCTGGACAGGCTCGCGAGACCCAGTACTTC | TRBD1 | NA | 14 | TRBJ2-5 | TRBV28
CSVTGRGASYEQYF | TGCAGCGTGACGGGGCGGGGGGCCTCCTACGAGCAGTACTTC | TRBD2 | NA | 14 | TRBJ2-7 | TRBV29-1
CASSKDREGGQKYF | TGCGCCAGCAGCAAAGACAGGGAAGGGGGACAGAAGTACTTC | TRBD1 | NA | 14 | TRBJ2-5 | TRBV5-1
CASSELGRVHEQYF | TGTGCCAGCAGTGAATTAGGCAGGGTCCACGAGCAGTACTTC | NA | once | 14 | TRBJ2-7 | TRBV6-1
CASSRTDSQETQYF | TGCGCCAGCAGCCGTACGGACAGCCAAGAGACCCAGTACTTC | NA | NA | 14 | TRBJ2-5 | TRBV4-1
CASSLAVGAGDTQYF | TGTGCCAGCAGCTTGGCCGTAGGGGCCGGGGATACGCAGTATTTT | NA | NA | 15 | TRBJ2-3 | TRBV5-6
CASSRMNTEAFF | TGTGCCAGCAGCCGGATGAACACTGAAGCTTTCTTT | NA | NA | 12 | TRBJ1-1 | TRBV5-6
CSVESTGGQETQYF | TGCAGCGTTGAATCCACCGGAGGGCAAGAGACCCAGTACTTC | NA | NA | 14 | TRBJ2-5 | TRBV29-1
CASSRSGDYGYTF | TGTGCCAGCAGCCGATCAGGAGACTATGGCTACACCTTC | NA | NA | 13 | TRBJ1-2 | TRBV6-5
CSVRRGMETQYF | TGCAGCGTTCGGCGGGGGATGGAGACCCAGTACTTC | TRBD2 | NA | 12 | TRBJ2-5 | TRBV29-1
CASSDGQAEAFF | TGTGCCAGCAGTGATGGACAGGCTGAAGCTTTCTTT | TRBD1 | NA | 12 | TRBJ1-1 | TRBV25-1
CASSPLSRAEAFF | TGTGCCAGCTCACCCTTATCACGTGCTGAAGCTTTCTTT | NA | NA | 13 | TRBJ1-1 | TRBV18
CASSQDSQGNQPQHF | TGTGCCAGCAGCCAAGATTCGCAGGGCAATCAGCCCCAGCATTTT | NA | NA | 15 | TRBJ1-5 | TRBV4-2
CASSREGSYGYTF | TGTGCCAGCAGCCGGGAAGGGTCCTATGGCTACACCTTC | NA | few | 13 | TRBJ1-2 | TRBV5-6
CASTVDRNYGYTF | TGTGCCAGCACCGTAGACAGGAACTATGGCTACACCTTC | NA | once | 13 | TRBJ1-2 | TRBV6-6
CAWTRDIAYEQYF | TGTGCCTGGACGAGGGACATCGCCTACGAGCAGTACTTC | NA | NA | 13 | TRBJ2-7 | TRBV30
CASSSVPTYEQYF | TGTGCCAGCAGCTCAGTGCCGACCTACGAGCAGTACTTC | NA | few | 13 | TRBJ2-7 | TRBV5-4
CASSPSETVYGYTF | TGTGCCAGCAGCCCGAGCGAGACAGTCTATGGCTACACCTTC | NA | NA | 14 | TRBJ1-2 | TRBV9
CASSGAVDTQYF | TGTGCCAGCTCAGGCGCCGTAGATACGCAGTATTTT | NA | NA | 12 | TRBJ2-3 | TRBV18
CASIPGQYNSPLHF | TGTGCCAGCATTCCGGGACAGTATAATTCACCCCTCCACTTT | TRBD1 | NA | 14 | TRBJ1-6 | TRBV6-1
CASSQTGGAIETQYF | TGCGCCAGCAGCCAAACAGGGGGCGCCATAGAGACCCAGTACTTC | TRBD1 | NA | 15 | TRBJ2-5 | TRBV4-3
CASSFTQATNEKLFF | TGTGCCAGCAGCTTTACACAGGCAACTAATGAAAAACTGTTTTTT | NA | medium-sized | 15 | TRBJ1-4 | TRBV7-3
CVTRTGDQPQHF | TGTGTAACTCGTACAGGGGATCAGCCCCAGCATTTT | TRBD1 | NA | 12 | TRBJ1-5 | TRBV6-5
CASSMGLTNEQFF | TGTGCCAGTTCCATGGGGCTAACGAATGAGCAGTTCTTC | NA | few | 13 | TRBJ2-1 | TRBV27
CASSFDRMNTEAFF | TGTGCCAGCAGTTTCGACCGGATGAACACTGAAGCTTTCTTT | NA | few | 14 | TRBJ1-1 | TRBV27
CASSPPVSGANVLTF | TGTGCCAGCAGCCCCCCTGTTTCTGGGGCCAACGTCCTGACTTTC | NA | NA | 15 | TRBJ2-6 | TRBV7-6
CASSLGDRNTGELFF | TGTGCCAGCAGCTTGGGGGACAGGAACACCGGGGAGCTGTTTTTT | TRBD1 | NA | 15 | TRBJ2-2 | TRBV7-2
CSVEVAGDNEQFF | TGCAGCGTTGAGGTAGCGGGGGACAATGAGCAGTTCTTC | TRBD2 | few | 13 | TRBJ2-1 | TRBV29-1